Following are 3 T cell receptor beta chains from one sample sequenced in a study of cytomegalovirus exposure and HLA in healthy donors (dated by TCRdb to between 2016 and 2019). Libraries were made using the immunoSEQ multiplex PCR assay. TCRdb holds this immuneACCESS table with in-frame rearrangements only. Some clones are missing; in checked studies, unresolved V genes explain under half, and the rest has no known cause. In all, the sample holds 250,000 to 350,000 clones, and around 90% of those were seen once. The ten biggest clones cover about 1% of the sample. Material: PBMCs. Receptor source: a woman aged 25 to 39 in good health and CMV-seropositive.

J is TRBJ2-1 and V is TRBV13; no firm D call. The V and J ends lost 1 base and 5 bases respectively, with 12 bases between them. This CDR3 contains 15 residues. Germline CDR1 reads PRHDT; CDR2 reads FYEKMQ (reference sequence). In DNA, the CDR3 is TGTGCCAGCAGCTTAGTGGTCGGACCTGACAATGAGCAGTTCTTC. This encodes CASSLVVGPDNEQFF. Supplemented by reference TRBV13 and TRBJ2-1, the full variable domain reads AAGVIQSPRHLIKEKRETATLKCYPIPRHDTVYWYQQGPGQDPQFLISFYEKMQSDKGSIPDRFSAQQFSDYHSELNMSSLELGDSALYFCASSLVVGPDNEQFFGPGTRLTVL.

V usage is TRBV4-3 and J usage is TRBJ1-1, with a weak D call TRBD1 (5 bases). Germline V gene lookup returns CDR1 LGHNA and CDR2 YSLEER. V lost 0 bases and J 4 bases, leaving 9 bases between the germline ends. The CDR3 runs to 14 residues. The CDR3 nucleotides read TGCGCCAGCAGCCAAGACAGGGTCCCCACTGAAGCTTTCTTT. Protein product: CASSQDRVPTEAFF.

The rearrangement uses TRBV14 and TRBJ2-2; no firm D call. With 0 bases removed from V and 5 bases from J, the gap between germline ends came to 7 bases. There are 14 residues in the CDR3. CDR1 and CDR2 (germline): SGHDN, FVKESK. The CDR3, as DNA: TGTGCCAGCAGCCAAGATCTGGGTACCGGGGAGCTGTTTTTT. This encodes CASSQDLGTGELFF.